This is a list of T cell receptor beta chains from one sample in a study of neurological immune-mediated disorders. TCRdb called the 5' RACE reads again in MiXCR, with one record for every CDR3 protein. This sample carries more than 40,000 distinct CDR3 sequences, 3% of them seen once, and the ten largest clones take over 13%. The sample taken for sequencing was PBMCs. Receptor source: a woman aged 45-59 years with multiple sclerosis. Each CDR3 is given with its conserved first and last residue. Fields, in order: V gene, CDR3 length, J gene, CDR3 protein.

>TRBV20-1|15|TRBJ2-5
CSAREVSGDQETQYF
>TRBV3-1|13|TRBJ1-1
CASSHNEHGEAFF
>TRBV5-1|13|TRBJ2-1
CASSSGSGPEQFF
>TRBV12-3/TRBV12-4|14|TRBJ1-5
CASSQGRYNQPQHF
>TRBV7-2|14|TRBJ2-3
CASSRFPHTDTQYF
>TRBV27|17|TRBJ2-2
CASSSTPTRQITGELFF
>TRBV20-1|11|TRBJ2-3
CSAGRRGQQYF
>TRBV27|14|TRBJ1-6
CASRNRGVNSPLHF
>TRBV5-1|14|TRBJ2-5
CASSPTTRMETQYF
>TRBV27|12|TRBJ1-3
CASISSGNTIYF
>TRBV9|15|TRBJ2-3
CASSPSGGRTDTQYF
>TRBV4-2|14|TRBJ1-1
CASSQRTGRTEAFF
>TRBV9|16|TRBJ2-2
CASSESRAGYTGELFF
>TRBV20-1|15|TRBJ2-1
CSAQLRDRVFNEQFF
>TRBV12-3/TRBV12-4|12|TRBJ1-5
CASGQGYQPQHF
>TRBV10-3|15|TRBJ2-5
CAIKKTSGGQETQYF
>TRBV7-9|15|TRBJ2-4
CASSRVGGRENIQYF
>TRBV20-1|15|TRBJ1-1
CSARRGQDMNTEAFF
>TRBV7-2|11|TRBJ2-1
CASTRRNEQFF
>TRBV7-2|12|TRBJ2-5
CASSLTRETQYF
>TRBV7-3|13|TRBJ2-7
CASSLRDSSEQYF
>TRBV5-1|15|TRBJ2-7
CASSLVLSPNYEQYF